This record covers a single TCR beta chain. The sample is drawn from a study of blood T cell repertoires in COVID-19. In germline, CDR1 is SEHNR, CDR2 FQNEAQ (reference sequence). The CDR3 runs 13 residues. V was clipped by 5 bases and J by 0 bases; unmatched bases: 0. Using immunoSEQ multiplex PCR, the repertoire was profiled, and TCRdb retains in-frame clones only, with some absent. The table lists more than 250,000 clones, more than 70% of them singletons. The origin of this receptor is a woman aged 40 to 50 with acute COVID-19. This rearrangement joins TRBV7-9 to TRBJ2-7; TRBD2 matches 8 bases. The sequenced sample was PBMCs or T cells enriched from blood (not recorded which). The CDR3 here is CASSSGSSYEQYF. The CDR3 DNA follows: TGTGCCAGCAGCAGCGGGAGCTCCTACGAGCAGTACTTC.